These 32 T cell receptor beta chains came from one sample sequenced in a study of blood T cell repertoires in COVID-19. Sequenced by immunoSEQ multiplex PCR; TCRdb stores in-frame clones only, minus some. The table lists about 68,000 clones, about nine tenths of them singletons, with 7% to 8.5% in the top ten. The specimen sequenced was peripheral blood. These receptors came from a man aged 30-40 years with acute or convalescent COVID-19.

The chain recombines TRBV5-1 with TRBJ1-1; possibly TRBD1 for D (5 bases). The germline V gene encodes CDR1 SGHRS and CDR2 YFSETQ. Trimming cost V 2 bases and J 3 bases, with 14 bases left between them. This CDR3 spans 15 amino acids. CDR3 bases: TGCGCCAGCAGCTTTGACCCCAGGGTTCACACTGAAGCTTTCTTT. This translates into CASSFDPRVHTEAFF.

J is TRBJ2-2 and V is TRBV5-1, with 11 bases matching TRBD2. Per the germline V gene, CDR1 is SGHRS and CDR2 is YFSETQ. This CDR3 contains 16 residues. V dropped 3 bases and J dropped 4; count of bases not matched to a gene: 5. CDR3 DNA: TGCGCCAGCAGCTCCCTAGCGGGAGGTCCCACCGGGGAGCTGTTTTTT. This sequence encodes CASSSLAGGPTGELFF.

This chain uses TRBV18 with TRBJ2-1, with D possibly TRBD2 on 6 matching bases. Per the germline V gene, CDR1 is KGHSH and CDR2 is LQKENI. CDR3 length: 15 residues. V dropped 8 bases and J dropped 8 bases, with 22 bases sitting between them. DNA for the CDR3: TGTGCCAGCCCTGGCCCACGGGACTCACGGGATGAGCAGTTCTTC. Translation: CASPGPRDSRDEQFF.

The chain has TRBV7-2 and TRBJ2-7; TRBD2 aligns across 7 bases. The germline CDR1 and CDR2 sequences are SGHTA and FQGNSA. With 1 base clipped from V and 2 bases from J, the junction kept 2 bases outside the gene matches. This CDR3 comprises 14 residues. For the CDR3, the DNA is TGTGCCAGCAGCTTAGGGACTAGAACCTACGAGCAGTACTTC. Translating it yields CASSLGTRTYEQYF.

The gene calls are TRBV4-1 and TRBJ2-2, with 7 nucleotides matching TRBD2. Trimming removed 2 bases from V and 3 bases from J; junction bases left unmatched: 3. Germline loops: CDR1 MGHRA, CDR2 YSYEKL. The CDR3 extends over 15 amino acids. The CDR3 DNA follows: TGCGCCAGCAGCCAAACTAGCGCCTACACCGGGGAGCTGTTTTTT. Its protein is CASSQTSAYTGELFF.

The chain carries TRBV7-9 and TRBJ2-3; 8 nucleotides match TRBD2. Germline loops: CDR1 SEHNR, CDR2 FQNEAQ (reference sequence). This CDR3 has 11 amino acids. Trimming cost V 6 bases and J 9 bases; bases outside gene matches: 2. The CDR3 region is CASRSGRTQYF. CDR3 DNA: TGTGCCAGCAGGAGCGGGAGAACGCAGTATTTT.

The rearrangement uses TRBV10-3 and TRBJ1-1; D remains unclear. Germline V gene lookup returns CDR1 ENHRY and CDR2 SYGVKD. There are 14 residues in the CDR3. V lost 4 bases and J 6 bases, leaving 15 bases between the germline ends. The DNA of the CDR3 is TGTGCCATCAGTGCGGAGGGAAGAAGGGCTGAAGCTTTCTTT. It encodes CAISAEGRRAEAFF.

The CDR3 reads CASSFSTGGLQPQHF. The CDR3 DNA is TGTGCCAGCAGTTTTAGCACAGGGGGCCTTCAGCCCCAGCATTTT. The V call is TRBV28, the J call TRBJ1-5, with 9 bases matching TRBD1. The J segment lost 6 bases and the V segment lost 3 bases, leaving 6 bases of the junction unmatched. Germline lookup yields CDR1 MDHEN and CDR2 SYDVKM. This CDR3 is 15 amino acids long.

This chain links TRBV19 with TRBJ1-1; TRBD1 aligns across 9 bases. J was trimmed by 1 base and V by 9 bases; bases with no gene match: 6. The CDR3 runs 14 residues. Germline V gene sequence: CDR1 LNHDA, CDR2 SQIVND (reference sequence). This CDR3 reads CARESQGANTEAFF. In nucleotides, the CDR3 is TGTGCCAGGGAGTCACAGGGGGCGAACACTGAAGCTTTCTTT.

The V call is TRBV27, the J call TRBJ1-4; D may be TRBD1 (6 bases). Deletions cut 5 bases from V and 5 bases from J, with 15 bases between. CDR3 length: 15 residues. Germline V gene lookup returns CDR1 MNHEY and CDR2 SMNVEV (reference sequence). The CDR3 here is CASSDRGHPNEKLFF. The CDR3 DNA follows: TGTGCCAGCAGTGACCGGGGACACCCGAATGAAAAACTGTTTTTT.

The J gene is TRBJ2-4, the V gene TRBV9, with 11 bases that match TRBD2. V lost 3 bases and J lost 8; bases outside the gene matches: 7. CDR1 and CDR2 from the germline V gene are SGDLS and YYNGEE. This CDR3 spans 15 amino acids. The CDR3 coding sequence is TGTGCCAGCAGCGCTTCACTAGCGGGAGTCGACATTCAGTACTTC. Encoded protein: CASSASLAGVDIQYF. The whole variable domain, filled in from reference TRBV9 and TRBJ2-4, reads DSGVTQTPKHLITATGQRVTLRCSPRSGDLSVYWYQQSLDQGLQFLIQYYNGEERAKGNILERFSAQQFPDLHSELNLSSLELGDSALYFCASSASLAGVDIQYFGAGTRLSVL.

This clone was seen just once. V is TRBV28 and J is TRBJ2-5, with a possible D match to TRBD2 (5 bases). The CDR3 totals 13 residues. The V and J ends lost 6 bases and 7 bases respectively, with 15 bases between them. Germline values: CDR1 MDHEN, CDR2 SYDVKM. In DNA, the CDR3 is TGTGCCAGCAGCCAGAGGGTCCCCGGGACCCAGTACTTC. The encoded protein is CASSQRVPGTQYF.

The V gene is TRBV5-4, the J gene TRBJ2-5; the D gene is possibly TRBD2 (5 bases). CDR1 and CDR2 (germline): SGHNT, YYREEE (reference sequence). The CDR3 contains 13 residues. The germline V and J ends were trimmed by 5 bases and 5 bases, with 13 bases remaining between them. The CDR3 spells CASRPTSGETQYF. The CDR3 DNA sequence: TGTGCCAGCAGGCCTACCTCGGGGGAGACCCAGTACTTC.

The CDR3, as DNA: TGTGCCAGTAGTGGTGGGAGGGAGACCCAGTACTTC. Amino acid sequence: CASSGGRETQYF. The chain couples TRBV19 to TRBJ2-5; TRBD2 might be the D (6 bases). In germline, CDR1 is LNHDA, CDR2 SQIVND (reference sequence). V was trimmed by 5 bases and J by 5 bases, leaving 9 bases between them. The CDR3 has 12 amino acids.

This chain joins TRBV7-8 and TRBJ2-1; tentative D call: TRBD1 (6 bases). The CDR3 spans 15 residues. The V and J ends lost 1 base and 1 base respectively, with 8 bases between them. Germline V gene sequence: CDR1 SGHVS, CDR2 FQNEAQ. CDR3 nucleotides: TGTGCCAGCAGCTTAGGGGGGCCATCCTACAATGAGCAGTTCTTC. Encoded protein: CASSLGGPSYNEQFF.

This chain joins TRBV4-3 and TRBJ1-2; 10 bases are a match to TRBD1. V was clipped by 1 base and J by 6 bases; unmatched bases: 2. Looked up from germline, CDR1 is LGHNA and CDR2 is YSLEER. This CDR3 is 14 amino acids long. The CDR3 sequence: CASSQAGTGDGYTF. The CDR3 DNA sequence: TGCGCCAGCAGCCAAGCCGGGACAGGGGATGGCTACACCTTC.

This clone was seen once. The chain links TRBV11-2 to TRBJ2-1, with 9 bases fitting TRBD2. This CDR3 is 15 amino acids long. J gave up 4 bases and V 6 bases, and 7 bases lay outside the gene matches. The germline V gene encodes CDR1 SGHAT and CDR2 FQNNGV. CDR3: CASRGLAGVYNEQFF. DNA of the CDR3: TGTGCCAGCAGGGGATTAGCGGGAGTTTACAATGAGCAGTTCTTC.

This rearrangement joins TRBV7-9 to TRBJ2-7; D is possibly TRBD2 (6 bases). Germline values: CDR1 SEHNR, CDR2 FQNEAQ (reference sequence). V dropped 5 bases and J dropped 3 bases, with 14 bases sitting between them. The CDR3 loop spans 14 amino acids. The DNA of the CDR3 is TGTGCCAGCAGCAGCCAAGGGACTTTCTACGAGCAGTACTTC. Protein product: CASSSQGTFYEQYF.

V and J are TRBV7-3 and TRBJ2-1; perhaps TRBD2 as D (6 bases). V was cut by 8 bases and J by 0 bases, with 14 bases left in between. This CDR3 has 15 residues. Germline V gives CDR1 SGHTA, CDR2 FQGTGA. The chain's CDR3 is CASWRGDTSYNEQFF. CDR3 DNA: TGTGCCAGCTGGCGCGGGGATACCTCCTACAATGAGCAGTTCTTC.

The J gene is TRBJ2-7, the V gene TRBV2, with D possibly TRBD1 on 5 matching bases. CDR1 is SNHLY and CDR2 is FYNNEI in the germline V gene. The V gene lost 5 bases and the J gene lost 9 bases, with 11 bases spanning the gap. The CDR3 spans 11 residues. The CDR3 is CASSQQERQYF. DNA for the CDR3: TGTGCCAGCAGTCAACAGGAGAGGCAGTACTTC.

The V gene is TRBV28, the J gene TRBJ1-3; D is ambiguous. Trimming took off 7 bases at V and 2 bases at J, with 15 bases between the two ends. Germline V lookup: CDR1 MDHEN, CDR2 SYDVKM. CDR3 length: 15 amino acids. The CDR3: CASIPNRGAGNTIYF. DNA for the CDR3: TGTGCCAGCATCCCAAACCGGGGAGCTGGAAACACCATATATTTT.

The V and J genes are TRBV3-1 (or the pseudogene TRBV3-2) and TRBJ2-1, with 9 bases matching TRBD2. V was pared by 4 bases and J by 2 bases, with 3 bases of the junction left unmatched. The CDR3 sequence is 15 residues long. CDR1 and CDR2 (germline): LGHDT, YNNKEL (reference sequence). The CDR3 DNA sequence: TGTGCCAGCAGCCGTCTAGCGGGGACCTACAATGAGCAGTTCTTC. Translating gives CASSRLAGTYNEQFF.

V is TRBV7-3 and J is TRBJ2-7; 7 bases line up with TRBD2. V lost 6 bases and J lost 2; bases outside the gene matches: 7. CDR3 length: 14 amino acids. Looked up from germline, CDR1 is SGHTA and CDR2 is FQGTGA. The CDR3, as DNA: TGTGCCAGCAGGTACCCGGGACTACCCTACGAGCAGTACTTC. Translated: CASRYPGLPYEQYF.

The V call is TRBV6-4, the J call TRBJ2-5, with 10 bases identical to TRBD1. There are 16 residues in the CDR3. Trimming at V came to 2 bases and at J to 4 bases, leaving 7 bases not matched to a gene. The germline V gene has CDR1 MRHNA and CDR2 SNTAGT. The CDR3 bases are TGTGCCAGCAGTGACCCCCCGACAGGGGGCGGAGAGACCCAGTACTTC. Protein sequence: CASSDPPTGGGETQYF.

The genes are TRBV12-3 or TRBV12-4 and TRBJ1-1; D unresolved. Trimming removed 0 bases at V and 4 bases at J, with 6 bases between. The CDR3 totals 13 residues. CDR3 sequence (DNA): TGTGCCAGCAGTTTAGCCGAACTCACTGAAGCTTTCTTT. This sequence encodes CASSLAELTEAFF.

The sample holds a few counts of this clone. V gene TRBV6-5 combines with J gene TRBJ1-2; TRBD1 aligns across 7 bases. The CDR3 spans 15 residues. The ends lost 6 bases at V and 4 bases at J; junction bases unmatched: 11. CDR1 and CDR2 from the germline V gene are MNHEY and SVGAGI. The CDR3 nucleotides are TGTGCCAGCAGCACACCGGGACAGCTAGTCTATGGCTACACCTTC. This gives the protein CASSTPGQLVYGYTF.

This rearrangement joins TRBV2 to TRBJ1-4; D remains ambiguous. The CDR3 is 13 amino acids. V dropped 11 bases and J dropped 0 bases, with 10 bases sitting between them. The germline V gene has CDR1 SNHLY and CDR2 FYNNEI. This CDR3 is CALYGATNEKLFF. The DNA for the CDR3 is TGTGCCTTGTACGGTGCAACTAATGAAAAACTGTTTTTT.

The table lists this clone with a few counts. The CDR3 coding sequence is TGTGCCAGCAGCTTGGCCAATCAGGGGGCCTCCTATGGCTACACCTTC. Translated: CASSLANQGASYGYTF. The chain employs TRBV5-4 and TRBJ1-2; 8 bases map to TRBD1. Losses at the gene ends were 0 bases for V and 4 bases for J; bases not matched to a gene: 8. The CDR3 is 16 amino acids. The germline V gene encodes CDR1 SGHNT and CDR2 YYREEE (reference sequence).

The rearrangement links TRBV6-5 to TRBJ2-5, with 9 bases fitting TRBD1. The CDR3 has 16 residues. Trimming cost V 0 bases and J 3 bases; bases outside gene matches: 5. The germline gives CDR1 MNHEY, CDR2 SVGAGI. CDR3 nucleotides: TGTGCCAGCAGTTACTCTGCCGGGACAGGGAAAGAGACCCAGTACTTC. Translation: CASSYSAGTGKETQYF.

This rearrangement joins TRBV5-8 to TRBJ1-2, with D possibly being TRBD1 (6 bases). Germline CDR1 reads SGHTS; CDR2 reads YDEGEE. CDR3 length: 15 residues. V dropped 4 bases and J dropped 0 bases, with 13 bases sitting between them. This chain's CDR3 is CASSQMTGSNYGYTF. In nucleotides, the CDR3 is TGTGCCAGCAGCCAAATGACAGGTTCTAACTATGGCTACACCTTC.

V and J are TRBV7-2 and TRBJ2-7, with a weak D call TRBD1 (5 bases). CDR1 and CDR2 (germline): SGHTA, FQGNSA. V was shortened by 4 bases and J by 7 bases, with 11 bases between the two germline ends. The CDR3 length is 12 residues. The CDR3 is CASSSAGREQYF. DNA for the CDR3: TGTGCCAGCAGCTCGGCAGGGCGTGAGCAGTACTTC.

The rearrangement uses TRBV6-2 or TRBV6-3 and TRBJ2-1; 12 bases line up with TRBD2. Germline CDR1 is MNHEY and CDR2 is SVGEGT. The CDR3 totals 14 residues. Trimming removed 6 bases from V and 10 bases from J; junction bases left unmatched: 7. CDR3 DNA sequence: TGTGCCAGCAGCGTTGGACTAGCGGGACGGGAGCAGTTCTTC. It yields the protein CASSVGLAGREQFF.